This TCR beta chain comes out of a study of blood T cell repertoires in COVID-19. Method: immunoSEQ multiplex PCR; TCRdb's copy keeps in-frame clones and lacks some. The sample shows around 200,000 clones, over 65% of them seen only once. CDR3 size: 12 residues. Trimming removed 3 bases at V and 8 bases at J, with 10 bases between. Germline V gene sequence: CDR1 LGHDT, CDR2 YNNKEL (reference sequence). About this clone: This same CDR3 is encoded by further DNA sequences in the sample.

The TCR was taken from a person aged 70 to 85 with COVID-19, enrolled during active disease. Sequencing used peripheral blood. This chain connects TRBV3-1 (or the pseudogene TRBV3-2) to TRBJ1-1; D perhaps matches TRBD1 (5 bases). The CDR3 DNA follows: TGTGCCAGCAGCCAGACGGGACTGGAAGCTTTCTTT. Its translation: CASSQTGLEAFF.